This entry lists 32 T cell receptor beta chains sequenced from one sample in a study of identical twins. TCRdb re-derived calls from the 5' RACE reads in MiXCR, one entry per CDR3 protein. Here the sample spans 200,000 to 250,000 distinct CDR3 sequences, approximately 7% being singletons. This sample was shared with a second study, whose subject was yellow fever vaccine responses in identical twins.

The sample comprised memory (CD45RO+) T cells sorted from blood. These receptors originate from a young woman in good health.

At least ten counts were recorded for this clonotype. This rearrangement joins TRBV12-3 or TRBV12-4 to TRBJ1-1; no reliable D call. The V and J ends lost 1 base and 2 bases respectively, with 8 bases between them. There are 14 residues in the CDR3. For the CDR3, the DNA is TGTGCCAGCAGTTTAGTCGTCCTTAACACTGAAGCTTTCTTT. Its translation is CASSLVVLNTEAFF.

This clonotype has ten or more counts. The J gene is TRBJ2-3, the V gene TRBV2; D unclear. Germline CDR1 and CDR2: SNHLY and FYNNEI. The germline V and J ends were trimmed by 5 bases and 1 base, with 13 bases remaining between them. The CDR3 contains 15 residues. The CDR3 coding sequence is TGTGCCAGCAGTAGCCAGGTGCAGGGCACAGATACGCAGTATTTT. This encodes CASSSQVQGTDTQYF.

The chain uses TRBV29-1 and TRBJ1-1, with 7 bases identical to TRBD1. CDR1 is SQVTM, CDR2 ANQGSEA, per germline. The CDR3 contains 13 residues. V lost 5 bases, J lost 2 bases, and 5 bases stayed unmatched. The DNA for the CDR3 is TGCAGCGTTATAGGGGGCCTTAACACTGAAGCTTTCTTT. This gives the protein CSVIGGLNTEAFF.

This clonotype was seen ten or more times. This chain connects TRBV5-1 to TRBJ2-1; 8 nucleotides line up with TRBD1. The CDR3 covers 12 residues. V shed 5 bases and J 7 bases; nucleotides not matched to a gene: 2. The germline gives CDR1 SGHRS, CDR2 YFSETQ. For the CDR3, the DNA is TGCGCCAGCAGACAGGGGGAAAATGAGCAGTTCTTC. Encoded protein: CASRQGENEQFF.

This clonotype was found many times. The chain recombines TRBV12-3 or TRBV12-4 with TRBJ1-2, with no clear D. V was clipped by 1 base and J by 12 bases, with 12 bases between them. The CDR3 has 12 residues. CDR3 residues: CASSLGALGDTF. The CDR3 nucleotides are TGTGCCAGCAGTTTAGGAGCCCTAGGAGACACCTTC.

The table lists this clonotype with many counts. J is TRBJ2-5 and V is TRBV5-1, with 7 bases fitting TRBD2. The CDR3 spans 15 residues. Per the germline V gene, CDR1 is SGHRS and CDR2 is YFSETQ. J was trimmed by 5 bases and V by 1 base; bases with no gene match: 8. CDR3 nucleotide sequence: TGCGCCAGCAGCTTGACCGGGGGGAACGAGGAGACCCAGTACTTC. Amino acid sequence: CASSLTGGNEETQYF.

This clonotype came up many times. CDR3 residues: CAIRTGGLETQYF. CDR3 bases: TGTGCCATACGAACAGGGGGCCTGGAGACCCAGTACTTC. V gene TRBV10-3 combines with J gene TRBJ2-5; the match to TRBD1 covers 9 bases. With 9 bases clipped from V and 5 bases from J, the junction kept 7 bases outside the gene matches. The germline V gene encodes CDR1 ENHRY and CDR2 SYGVKD. The CDR3 contains 13 residues.

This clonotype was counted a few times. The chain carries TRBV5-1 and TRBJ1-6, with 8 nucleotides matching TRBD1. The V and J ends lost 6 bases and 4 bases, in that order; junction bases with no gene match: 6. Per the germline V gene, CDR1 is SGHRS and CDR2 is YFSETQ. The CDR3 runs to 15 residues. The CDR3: CASNQGAGYNSPLHF. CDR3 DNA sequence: TGCGCCAGCAACCAGGGGGCAGGGTATAATTCACCCCTCCACTTT.

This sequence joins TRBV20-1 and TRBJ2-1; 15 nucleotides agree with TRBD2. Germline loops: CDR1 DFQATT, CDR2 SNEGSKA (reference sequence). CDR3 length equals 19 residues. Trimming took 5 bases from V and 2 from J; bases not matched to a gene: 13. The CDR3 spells CSADLPGTSGGSPYNEQFF. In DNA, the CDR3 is TGCAGTGCTGACCTACCCGGGACTAGCGGGGGGTCCCCCTACAATGAGCAGTTCTTC.

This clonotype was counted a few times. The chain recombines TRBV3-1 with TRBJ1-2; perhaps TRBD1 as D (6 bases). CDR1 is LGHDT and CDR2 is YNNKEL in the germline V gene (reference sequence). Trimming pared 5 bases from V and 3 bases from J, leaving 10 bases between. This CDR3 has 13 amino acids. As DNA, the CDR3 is TGTGCCAGCAGCACCGACAGGCACTATGGCTACACCTTC. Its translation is CASSTDRHYGYTF.

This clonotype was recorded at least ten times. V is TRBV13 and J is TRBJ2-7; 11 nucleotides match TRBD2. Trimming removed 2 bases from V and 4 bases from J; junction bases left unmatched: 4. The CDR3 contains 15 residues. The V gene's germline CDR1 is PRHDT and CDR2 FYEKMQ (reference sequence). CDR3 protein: CASSLRPSGRYEQYF. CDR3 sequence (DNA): TGTGCCAGCAGCTTACGGCCTAGCGGGAGGTACGAGCAGTACTTC.

The CDR3 sequence is CASSLPLDRGDTGELFF. CDR3 in DNA: TGCGCCAGCAGCTTGCCCCTAGACAGGGGGGACACCGGGGAGCTGTTTTTT. V is TRBV5-1 and J is TRBJ2-2; 9 bases line up with TRBD1. The CDR3 covers 17 residues. Per the germline V gene, CDR1 is SGHRS and CDR2 is YFSETQ. Germline trimming cut 1 base from V and 3 bases from J; bases unmatched to any gene: 7.

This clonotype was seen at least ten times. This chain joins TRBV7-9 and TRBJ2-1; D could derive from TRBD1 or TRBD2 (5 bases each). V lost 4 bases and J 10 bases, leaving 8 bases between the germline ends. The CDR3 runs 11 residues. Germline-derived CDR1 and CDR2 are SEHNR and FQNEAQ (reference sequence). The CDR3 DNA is TGTGCCAGCAGCTCGGGGCCCGAGCAGTTCTTC. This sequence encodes CASSSGPEQFF.

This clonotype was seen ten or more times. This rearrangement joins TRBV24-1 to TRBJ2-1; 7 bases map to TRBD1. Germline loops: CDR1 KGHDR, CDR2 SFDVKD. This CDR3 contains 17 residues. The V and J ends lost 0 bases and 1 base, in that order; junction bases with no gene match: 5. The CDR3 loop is CATSDLGQEESYNEQFF. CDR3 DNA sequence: TGTGCCACCAGTGATTTGGGACAGGAAGAGTCCTACAATGAGCAGTTCTTC.

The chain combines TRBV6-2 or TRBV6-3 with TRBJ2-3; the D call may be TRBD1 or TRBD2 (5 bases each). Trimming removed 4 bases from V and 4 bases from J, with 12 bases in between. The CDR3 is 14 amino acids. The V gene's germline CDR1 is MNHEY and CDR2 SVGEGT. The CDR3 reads CASSSGPGPDTQYF. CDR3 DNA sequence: TGTGCCAGCAGTTCGGGGCCAGGCCCAGATACGCAGTATTTT.

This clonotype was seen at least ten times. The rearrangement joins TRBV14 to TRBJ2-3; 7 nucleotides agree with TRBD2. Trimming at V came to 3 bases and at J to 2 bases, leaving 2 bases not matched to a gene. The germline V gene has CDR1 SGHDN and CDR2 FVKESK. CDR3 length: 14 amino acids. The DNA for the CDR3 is TGTGCCAGCAGCCACAGACTAGCCACAGATACGCAGTATTTT. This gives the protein CASSHRLATDTQYF.

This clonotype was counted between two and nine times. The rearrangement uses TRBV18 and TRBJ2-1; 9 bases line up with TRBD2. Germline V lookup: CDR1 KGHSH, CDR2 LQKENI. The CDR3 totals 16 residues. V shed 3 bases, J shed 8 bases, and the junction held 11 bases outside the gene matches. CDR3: CASSPLAGGPPHEQFF. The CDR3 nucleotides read TGTGCCAGCTCACCGTTGGCGGGAGGGCCACCCCATGAGCAGTTCTTC.

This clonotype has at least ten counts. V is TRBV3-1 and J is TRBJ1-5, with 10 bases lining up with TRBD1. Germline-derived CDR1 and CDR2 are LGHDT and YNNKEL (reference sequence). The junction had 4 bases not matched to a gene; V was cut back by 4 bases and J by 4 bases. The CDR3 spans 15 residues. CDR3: CASSLTGGGNQPQHF. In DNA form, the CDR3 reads TGTGCCAGCAGCCTGACAGGGGGCGGGAATCAGCCCCAGCATTTT.

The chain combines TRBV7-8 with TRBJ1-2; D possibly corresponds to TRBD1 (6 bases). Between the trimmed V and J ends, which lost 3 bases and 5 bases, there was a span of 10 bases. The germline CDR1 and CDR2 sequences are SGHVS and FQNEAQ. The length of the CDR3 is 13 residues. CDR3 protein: CASSLGGSYGYTF. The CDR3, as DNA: TGTGCCAGCAGCTTGGGGGGCTCATATGGCTACACCTTC. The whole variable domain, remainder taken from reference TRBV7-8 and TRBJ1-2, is GAGVSQSPRYKVAKRGQDVALRCDPISGHVSLFWYQQALGQGPEFLTYFQNEAQLDKSGLPSDRFFAERPEGSVSTLKIQRTQQEDSAVYLCASSLGGSYGYTFGSGTRLTVV.

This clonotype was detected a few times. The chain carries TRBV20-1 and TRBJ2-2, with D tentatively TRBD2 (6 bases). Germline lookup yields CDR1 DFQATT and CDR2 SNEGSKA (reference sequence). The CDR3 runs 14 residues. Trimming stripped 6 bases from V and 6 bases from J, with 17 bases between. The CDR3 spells CSATIGGSAGELFF. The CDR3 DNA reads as TGCAGTGCAACGATCGGGGGATCTGCCGGGGAGCTGTTTTTT.

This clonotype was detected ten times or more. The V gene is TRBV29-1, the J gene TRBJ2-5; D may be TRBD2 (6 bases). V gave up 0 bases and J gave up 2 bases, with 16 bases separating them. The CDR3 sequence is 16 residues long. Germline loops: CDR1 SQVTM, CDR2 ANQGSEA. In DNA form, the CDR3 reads TGCAGCGTTGAAGATCCGTTGACGCGGGGTCAAGAGACCCAGTACTTC. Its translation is CSVEDPLTRGQETQYF.

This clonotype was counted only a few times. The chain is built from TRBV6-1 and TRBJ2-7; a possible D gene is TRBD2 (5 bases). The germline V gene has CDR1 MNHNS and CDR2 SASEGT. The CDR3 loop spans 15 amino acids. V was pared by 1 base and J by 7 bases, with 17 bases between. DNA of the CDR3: TGTGCCAGCAGTGAAGGATGGACTGTACGCTGGGAGCAGTACGTC. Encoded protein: CASSEGWTVRWEQYV.

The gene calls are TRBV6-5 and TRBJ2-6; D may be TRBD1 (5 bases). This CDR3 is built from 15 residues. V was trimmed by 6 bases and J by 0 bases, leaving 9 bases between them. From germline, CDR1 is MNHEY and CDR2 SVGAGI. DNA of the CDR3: TGTGCCAGCAGCTACGACAGCTCTGGGGCCAACGTCCTGACTTTC. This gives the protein CASSYDSSGANVLTF.

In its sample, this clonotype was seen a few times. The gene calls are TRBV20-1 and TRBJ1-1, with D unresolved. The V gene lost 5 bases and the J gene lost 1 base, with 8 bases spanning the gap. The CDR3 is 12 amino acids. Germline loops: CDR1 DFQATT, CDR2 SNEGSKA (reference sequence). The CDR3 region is CSAGKGNTEAFF. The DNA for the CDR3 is TGCAGTGCTGGCAAGGGGAACACTGAAGCTTTCTTT.

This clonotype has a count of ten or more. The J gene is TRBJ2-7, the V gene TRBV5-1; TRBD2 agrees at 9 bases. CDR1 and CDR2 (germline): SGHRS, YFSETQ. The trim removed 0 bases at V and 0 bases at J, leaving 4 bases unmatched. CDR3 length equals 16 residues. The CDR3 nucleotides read TGCGCCAGCAGCTTGGCCAGTAGCGGGAGCTCCTACGAGCAGTACTTC. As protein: CASSLASSGSSYEQYF. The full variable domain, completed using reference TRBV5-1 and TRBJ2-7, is KAGVTQTPRYLIKTRGQQVTLSCSPISGHRSVSWYQQTPGQGLQFLFEYFSETQRNKGNFPGRFSGRQFSNSRSEMNVSTLELGDSALYLCASSLASSGSSYEQYFGPGTRLTVT.

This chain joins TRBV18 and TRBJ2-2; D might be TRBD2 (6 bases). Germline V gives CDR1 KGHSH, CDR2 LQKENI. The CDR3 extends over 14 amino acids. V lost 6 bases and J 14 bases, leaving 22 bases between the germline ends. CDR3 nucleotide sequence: TGTGCCAGCTCTCTACCGACTAGTCGGGGCACTCTGTTTTTT. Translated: CASSLPTSRGTLFF. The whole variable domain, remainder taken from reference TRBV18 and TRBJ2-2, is NAGVMQNPRHLVRRRGQEARLRCSPMKGHSHVYWYRQLPEEGLKFMVYLQKENIIDESGMPKERFSAEFPKEGPSILRIQQVVRGDSAAYFCASSLPTSRGTLFFGEGSRLTVL.

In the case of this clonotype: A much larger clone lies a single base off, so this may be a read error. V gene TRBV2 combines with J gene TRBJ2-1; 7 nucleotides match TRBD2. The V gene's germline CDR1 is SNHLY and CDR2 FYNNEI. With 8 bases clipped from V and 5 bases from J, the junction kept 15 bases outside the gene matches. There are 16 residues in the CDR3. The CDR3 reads CASSLERGGPNNEQFF. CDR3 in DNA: TGTGCCAGCTCTCTGGAGCGGGGAGGTCCTAACAATGAGCAGTTCTTC.

In DNA, the CDR3 is TGTGCCAGCAGTTTATACGATCGTCGGGGGGTAGAACCGAACTCTGGGGCCAACGTCCTGACTTTC. It translates to CASSLYDRRGVEPNSGANVLTF. The chain has TRBV28 and TRBJ2-6; 7 nucleotides line up with TRBD2. V dropped 1 base and J dropped 0; count of bases not matched to a gene: 18. This CDR3 is 22 amino acids long. Germline V gives CDR1 MDHEN, CDR2 SYDVKM.

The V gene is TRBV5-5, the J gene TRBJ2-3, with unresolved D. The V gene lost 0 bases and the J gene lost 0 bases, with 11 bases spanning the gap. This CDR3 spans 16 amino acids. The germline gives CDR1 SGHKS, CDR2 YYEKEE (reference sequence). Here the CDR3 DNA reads TGTGCCAGCAGCTTGGCTTCACCCCGCAGCACAGATACGCAGTATTTT. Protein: CASSLASPRSTDTQYF.

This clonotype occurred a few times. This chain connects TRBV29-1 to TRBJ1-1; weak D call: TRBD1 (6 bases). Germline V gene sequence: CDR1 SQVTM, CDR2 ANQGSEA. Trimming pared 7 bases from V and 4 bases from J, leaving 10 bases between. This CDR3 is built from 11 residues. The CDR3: CSGTGSTEAFF. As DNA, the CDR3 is TGCAGCGGAACAGGGAGCACTGAAGCTTTCTTT.

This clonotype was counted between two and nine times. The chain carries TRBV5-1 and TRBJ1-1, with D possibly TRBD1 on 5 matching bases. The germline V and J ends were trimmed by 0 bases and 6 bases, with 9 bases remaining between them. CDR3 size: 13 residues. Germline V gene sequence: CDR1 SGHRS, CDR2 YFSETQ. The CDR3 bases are TGCGCCAGCAGCTTGGAACAGGAGGCTGAAGCTTTCTTT. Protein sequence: CASSLEQEAEAFF. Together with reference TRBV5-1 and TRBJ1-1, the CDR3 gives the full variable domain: KAGVTQTPRYLIKTRGQQVTLSCSPISGHRSVSWYQQTPGQGLQFLFEYFSETQRNKGNFPGRFSGRQFSNSRSEMNVSTLELGDSALYLCASSLEQEAEAFFGQGTRLTVV.

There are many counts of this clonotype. CDR3 sequence reads: CASSFDRGNTIYF. In DNA, the CDR3 is TGCGCCAGCAGCTTCGACAGGGGAAACACCATATATTTT. The chain couples TRBV5-1 to TRBJ1-3; a possible D gene is TRBD1 (6 bases). V was shortened by 2 bases and J by 4 bases, with 7 bases between the two germline ends. The germline gives CDR1 SGHRS, CDR2 YFSETQ. This CDR3 has 13 residues.